Below, one TCR beta chain is given with its context. Its antigen is not identified. The treatment here: 10-day PBMC culture with coronavirus spike peptide pools or control peptides (ViraFEST assay). The sample belongs to a study of vaccination and CD4 T cells after COVID-19. An Oncomine TCR Beta short-read assay was used to sequence the DNA from cultured CD4+ T cells. TCRdb fed the PCR reads into MiXCR, producing one record per CDR3 protein. The profile shows about 19,000 distinct CDR3 sequences, roughly 50% of them singletons. Germline CDR1 is MNHEY and CDR2 is SMNVEV (reference sequence). The CDR3 loop spans 16 amino acids. V gave up 1 base and J gave up 5 bases, with 18 bases separating them.

The sample consisted of CD4+ T cells from blood, cultured in vitro. The receptor's source is a human donor who had recovered from COVID-19. V and J are TRBV27 and TRBJ2-7; tentatively, D is TRBD1 (5 bases). The CDR3 DNA is TGTGCCAGCAGTTTATTTTCCGGCCATGGGGCTAACGAGCAGTACTTC. This codes for CASSLFSGHGANEQYF.